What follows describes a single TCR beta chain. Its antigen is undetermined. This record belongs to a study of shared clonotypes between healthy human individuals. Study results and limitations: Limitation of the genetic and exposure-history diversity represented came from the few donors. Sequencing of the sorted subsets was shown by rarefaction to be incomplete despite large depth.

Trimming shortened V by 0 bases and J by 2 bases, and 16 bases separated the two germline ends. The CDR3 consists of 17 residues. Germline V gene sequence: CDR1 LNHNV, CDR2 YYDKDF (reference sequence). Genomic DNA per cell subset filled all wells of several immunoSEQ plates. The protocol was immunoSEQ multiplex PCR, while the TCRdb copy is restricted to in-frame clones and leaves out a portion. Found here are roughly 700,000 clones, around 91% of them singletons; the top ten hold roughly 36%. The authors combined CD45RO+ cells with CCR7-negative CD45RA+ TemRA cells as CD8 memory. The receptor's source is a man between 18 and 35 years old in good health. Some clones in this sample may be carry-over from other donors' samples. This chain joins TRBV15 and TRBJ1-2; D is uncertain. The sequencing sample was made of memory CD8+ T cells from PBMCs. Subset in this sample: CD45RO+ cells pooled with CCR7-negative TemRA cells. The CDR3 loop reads CATSRDLWEGVNYGYTF. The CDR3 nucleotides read TGTGCCACCAGCAGAGATCTTTGGGAGGGCGTAAACTATGGCTACACCTTC.